This T cell receptor beta chain was documented in a study of cytomegalovirus exposure and HLA in healthy donors. In its sample, this clone was seen once. Deletions cut 0 bases from V and 2 bases from J, with 7 bases between. This CDR3 is 14 amino acids long. CDR1 and CDR2 from the germline V gene are LNHDA and SQIVND (reference sequence). The PCR had 60 Vbeta and 13 Jbeta primers. Measured with immunoSEQ multiplex PCR; TCRdb has only the in-frame clones, and not every one. The table shows about 140,000 clones, with about four fifths occurring only once. V is TRBV19 and J is TRBJ1-1, with D unclear. Sequenced material: PBMCs. The receptor comes from a woman aged 18-35 years in good health and CMV-seropositive. The CDR3 coding sequence is TGTGCCAGTAGTATAGATCTCTCTAACACTGAAGCTTTCTTT. Amino acids: CASSIDLSNTEAFF.